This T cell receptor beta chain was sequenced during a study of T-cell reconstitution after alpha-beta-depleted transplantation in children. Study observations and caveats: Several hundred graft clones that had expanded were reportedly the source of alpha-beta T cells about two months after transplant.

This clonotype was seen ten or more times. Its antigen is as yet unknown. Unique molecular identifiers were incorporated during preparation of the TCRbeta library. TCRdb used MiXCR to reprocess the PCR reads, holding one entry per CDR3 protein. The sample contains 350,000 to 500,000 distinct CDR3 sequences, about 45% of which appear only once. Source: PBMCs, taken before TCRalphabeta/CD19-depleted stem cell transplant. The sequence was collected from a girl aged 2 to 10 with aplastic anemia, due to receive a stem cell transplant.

DNA for the CDR3: TGCAGCGTTGAATTCTCTCGGGAGGAAGCTCAAGAGACCCAGTACTTC. Translation gives CSVEFSREEAQETQYF. The chain recombines TRBV29-1 with TRBJ2-5; 7 nucleotides match TRBD2. The junction had 11 bases not matched to a gene; V was cut back by 2 bases and J by 2 bases. The CDR3 is made up of 16 amino acids. CDR1 and CDR2 (germline): SQVTM, ANQGSEA.